One sample yielded the 12 T cell receptor beta chains listed below, sequenced in a study of vaccination and CD4 T cells after COVID-19. Cultured CD4+ T-cell DNA underwent Oncomine TCR Beta short-read sequencing. In TCRdb, the PCR reads were re-called with MiXCR into one record per CDR3 protein. This sample has about 14,000 distinct CDR3 sequences, with less than 30% found just once. Stated treatment: approximately nine-day PBMC culture with coronavirus spike peptide pools or control peptides (ViraFEST assay). Their antigen targets remain unknown. This specimen consisted of CD4+ T cells from blood, cultured in vitro, obtained before SARS-CoV-2 vaccination. The receptors here all came from a human donor who received a COVID-19 vaccine.

This clonotype is labeled medium-sized. The chain carries TRBV6-1 and TRBJ1-5; D not resolved. V was pared by 6 bases and J by 6 bases, with 18 bases between. The CDR3 is 15 amino acids. CDR1 MNHNS and CDR2 SASEGT come from the germline V gene. CDR3 sequence: CASSLGRVVVQPQHF. CDR3 DNA: TGTGCCAGCAGCCTCGGGAGGGTAGTGGTTCAGCCCCAGCATTTT.

This clonotype has more than one count but fewer than ten. CDR3 in amino acids: CASSVRAKDTEAFF. The CDR3 nucleotides read TGTGCCAGCAGTGTTCGGGCCAAGGACACTGAAGCTTTCTTT. The rearrangement links TRBV2 to TRBJ1-1, with no clear D. V lost 4 bases to trimming and J lost 3 bases, with 12 bases between them. The CDR3 has 14 amino acids. Germline V gives CDR1 SNHLY, CDR2 FYNNEI.

This sequence joins TRBV5-1 and TRBJ2-3; perhaps TRBD1 as D (6 bases). The CDR3 spans 14 residues. Germline values: CDR1 SGHRS, CDR2 YFSETQ. The ends were cut back, 4 bases at V and 2 bases at J, with 11 bases in the middle. The CDR3 loop is CASSLAGATDTQYF. The CDR3 coding sequence is TGCGCCAGCAGCCTCGCAGGGGCCACAGATACGCAGTATTTT.

The chain recombines TRBV30 with TRBJ1-5, with a tentative D call TRBD1 (5 bases). V lost 0 bases and J lost 0, with 15 bases in between. Germline CDR1 is GTSNPN and CDR2 is SVGIG (reference sequence). This CDR3 has 17 amino acids. In DNA, the CDR3 is TGTGCCTGGAGTGTTGGGAGGGGACCGGTTAGCAATCAGCCCCAGCATTTT. It yields the protein CAWSVGRGPVSNQPQHF.

CDR3: CASSLPGGDGELFF. CDR3 DNA sequence: TGCGCCAGCAGCTTGCCGGGGGGCGACGGGGAGCTGTTTTTT. The chain combines TRBV5-1 with TRBJ2-2; tentative D call: TRBD2 (7 bases). V lost 1 base, J lost 7 bases, and 11 bases lay in between. CDR1 and CDR2 (germline): SGHRS, YFSETQ. The CDR3 has 14 residues.

The J gene is TRBJ2-3, the V gene TRBV24-1, with D unresolved. V lost 4 bases and J 4 bases, leaving 14 bases between the germline ends. Germline V gene sequence: CDR1 KGHDR, CDR2 SFDVKD. CDR3 length equals 15 residues. CDR3 region: CATSEEHLRADTQYF. Written as DNA, the CDR3 is TGTGCCACCAGTGAGGAACACCTTCGTGCAGATACGCAGTATTTT.

J is TRBJ1-2 and V is TRBV19, with TRBD1 as a possible D gene (6 bases). The length of the CDR3 is 15 residues. Germline lookup yields CDR1 LNHDA and CDR2 SQIVND (reference sequence). V was clipped by 5 bases and J by 2 bases, with 15 bases between them. CDR3 region: CASSAGTPLNYGYTF. Written as DNA, the CDR3 is TGTGCCAGTAGTGCCGGGACACCACTGAACTATGGCTACACCTTC. Looking up the rest from reference TRBV19 and TRBJ1-2 gives the full variable domain: DGGITQSPKYLFRKEGQNVTLSCEQNLNHDAMYWYRQDPGQGLRLIYYSQIVNDFQKGDIAEGYSVSREKKESFPLTVTSAQKNPTAFYLCASSAGTPLNYGYTFGSGTRLTVV.

This clonotype appeared a few times. This chain joins TRBV20-1 and TRBJ2-5, with D possibly TRBD1 on 5 matching bases. V lost 4 bases, J lost 2 bases, and 8 bases lay in between. Germline lookup yields CDR1 DFQATT and CDR2 SNEGSKA (reference sequence). The CDR3 totals 12 residues. CDR3 in DNA: TGCAGTGCTACAGGGTTGCAAGAGACCCAGTACTTC. Translating it yields CSATGLQETQYF.

This chain uses TRBV18 with TRBJ2-3; perhaps TRBD1 as D (6 bases). V was trimmed by 4 bases and J by 1 base, leaving 12 bases between them. This CDR3 comprises 15 residues. The germline CDR1 and CDR2 sequences are KGHSH and LQKENI. The CDR3 nucleotides are TGTGCCAGCTCACACGACAGGCGGGGCACAGATACGCAGTATTTT. Its translation is CASSHDRRGTDTQYF.

V usage is TRBV24-1 and J usage is TRBJ2-4; D remains unclear. Germline V lookup: CDR1 KGHDR, CDR2 SFDVKD. Trimming shortened V by 3 bases and J by 8 bases, and 13 bases separated the two germline ends. This CDR3 is 14 amino acids long. The CDR3 protein is CATSDPGEVDIQYF. In DNA form, the CDR3 reads TGTGCCACCAGTGATCCGGGCGAGGTAGACATTCAGTACTTC.

In DNA form, the CDR3 reads TGTGCCAGCAGCGCCAGCGGGGGACTCACAGATACGCAGTATTTT. As protein: CASSASGGLTDTQYF. V and J are TRBV6-1 and TRBJ2-3; 8 bases are shared with TRBD2. Per the germline V gene, CDR1 is MNHNS and CDR2 is SASEGT. The CDR3 is made up of 15 amino acids. The trim removed 6 bases at V and 2 bases at J, leaving 7 bases unmatched.

This chain uses TRBV29-1 with TRBJ1-1; tentative D call: TRBD1 (6 bases). The V gene's germline CDR1 is SQVTM and CDR2 ANQGSEA. Trimming stripped 5 bases from V and 8 bases from J, with 18 bases between. The CDR3 totals 13 residues. In nucleotides, the CDR3 is TGCAGCGTTACTCCCGACAGGCAGCCCGAAGCTTTCTTT. Translated: CSVTPDRQPEAFF.